Detailed here is one T cell receptor beta chain. Its antigen remains unidentified. The junction and the germline gene differ at one end; a read error may be behind it. When the RNA was reverse transcribed, random hexamers were used with an input of about 0.5 to 1 ug. TCR beta CDR3 was amplified by immunoSEQ multiplex PCR. This amplification extended across 54 Vbeta and 13 Jbeta segments. TCRdb redid the calling of the immunoSEQ multiplex PCR reads with MiXCR, one entry per CDR3 protein. The repertoire holds under 200,000 distinct CDR3 sequences, with approximately 94% as singletons. This CDR3 has 13 residues. Per the germline V gene, CDR1 is SGHVS and CDR2 is FQNEAQ. These data are taken from a study of CD8 T cells in Susac syndrome. Study findings and constraints: The authors acknowledged that their TCR sequencing and HLA analysis involved a relatively small number of individuals.

Peripheral blood CD8+ and CD4+ T cells were profiled by TCR beta sequencing. TEMRA cells were enriched by FACS, and CD4+ and CD8+ T cells were negatively isolated. Sequencing input: CD4+ T cells from PBMCs. This rearrangement joins TRBV7-8 to TRBJ1-2, with 7 positions matching TRBD1. The source of this sequence is a human donor in good health. The CDR3, as DNA: TGTGCCAGCAGCTTAGGGGCAGGGGGAGGTTTTTCCTTC. This codes for CASSLGAGGGFSF. The full variable domain, completed using reference TRBV7-8 and TRBJ1-2, is GAGVSQSPRYKVAKRGQDVALRCDPISGHVSLFWYQQALGQGPEFLTYFQNEAQLDKSGLPSDRFFAERPEGSVSTLKIQRTQQEDSAVYLCASSLGAGGGFSFGSGTRLTVV.